Below are 2 T cell receptor beta chains sequenced from a single sample in a study of cytomegalovirus exposure and HLA in healthy donors (dated 2017 in TCRdb). Libraries were prepared through the immunoSEQ multiplex PCR assay. The multiplex PCR relied on a mix of 60 forward primers for TCR Vbeta segments and 13 reverse primers for TCR Jbeta segments. Held by TCRdb, this immuneACCESS table contains in-frame sequences only and omits some clones. Under half of the omission traces to an unresolved V gene where checked; the cause of the rest is unknown. This sample lists about 190,000 clones; roughly 80% were detected once. The leading ten clones occupy around 1.6% of the sample. The sequenced sample consisted of PBMCs. The source is a woman aged 18-29 years in good health and CMV-seronegative.

V gene TRBV5-8 combines with J gene TRBJ2-7, with 7 bases identical to TRBD1. Germline V gene sequence: CDR1 SGHTS, CDR2 YDEGEE. J lost 7 bases, V lost 3 bases, and 13 bases had no gene match. The CDR3 length is 15 residues. The CDR3 DNA is TGTGCCAGCAGCTCTACAGGGGCCGCACCTAGGGAGCAGTACTTC. This gives the protein CASSSTGAAPREQYF. Together with reference TRBV5-8 and TRBJ2-7, the CDR3 gives the full variable domain: EAGVTQSPTHLIKTRGQQATLRCSPISGHTSVYWYQQALGLGLQFLLWYDEGEERNRGNFPPRFSGRQFPNYSSELNVNALELEDSALYLCASSSTGAAPREQYFGPGTRLTVT.

The rearrangement joins TRBV19 to TRBJ1-1; tentative D call: TRBD1 (5 bases). The germline gives CDR1 LNHDA, CDR2 SQIVND (reference sequence). Trimming cost V 10 bases and J 8 bases, with 17 bases left between them. This CDR3 is built from 12 residues. This CDR3 reads CATIGGGTEAFF. The CDR3 DNA is TGTGCCACCATTGGGGGAGGAACGGAAGCTTTCTTT.